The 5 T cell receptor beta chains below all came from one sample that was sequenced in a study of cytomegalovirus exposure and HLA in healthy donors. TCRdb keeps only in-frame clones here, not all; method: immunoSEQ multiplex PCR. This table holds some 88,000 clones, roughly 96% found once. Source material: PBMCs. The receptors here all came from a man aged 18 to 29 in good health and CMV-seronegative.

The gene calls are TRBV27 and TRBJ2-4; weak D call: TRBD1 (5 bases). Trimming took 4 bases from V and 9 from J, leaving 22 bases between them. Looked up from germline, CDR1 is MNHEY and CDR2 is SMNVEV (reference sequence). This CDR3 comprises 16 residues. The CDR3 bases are TGTGCCAGCAGTTCCGTAGGGGCCCCTACCTTCGGCATTCAGTACTTC. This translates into CASSSVGAPTFGIQYF.

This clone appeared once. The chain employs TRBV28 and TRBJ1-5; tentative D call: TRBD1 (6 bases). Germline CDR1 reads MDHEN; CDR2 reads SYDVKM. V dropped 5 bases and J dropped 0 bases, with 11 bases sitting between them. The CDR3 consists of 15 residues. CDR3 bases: TGTGCCAGCAGTGCCAGGGGTTATAGCAATCAGCCCCAGCATTTT. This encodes CASSARGYSNQPQHF.

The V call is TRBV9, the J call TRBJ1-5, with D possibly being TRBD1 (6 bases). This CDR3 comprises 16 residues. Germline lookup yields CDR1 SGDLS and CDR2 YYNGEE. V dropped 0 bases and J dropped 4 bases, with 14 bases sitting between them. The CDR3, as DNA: TGTGCCAGCAGCGTAGGTACAGGGAGAGGGAATCAGCCCCAGCATTTT. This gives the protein CASSVGTGRGNQPQHF. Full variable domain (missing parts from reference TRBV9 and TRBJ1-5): DSGVTQTPKHLITATGQRVTLRCSPRSGDLSVYWYQQSLDQGLQFLIQYYNGEERAKGNILERFSAQQFPDLHSELNLSSLELGDSALYFCASSVGTGRGNQPQHFGDGTRLSIL.

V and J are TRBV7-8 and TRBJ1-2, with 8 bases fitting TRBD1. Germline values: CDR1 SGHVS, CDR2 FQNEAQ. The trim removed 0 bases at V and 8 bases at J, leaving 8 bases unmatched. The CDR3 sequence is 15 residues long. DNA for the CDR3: TGTGCCAGCAGCTTAGCTTATGGACAGGGCGGAGGCTACACCTTC. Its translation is CASSLAYGQGGGYTF.

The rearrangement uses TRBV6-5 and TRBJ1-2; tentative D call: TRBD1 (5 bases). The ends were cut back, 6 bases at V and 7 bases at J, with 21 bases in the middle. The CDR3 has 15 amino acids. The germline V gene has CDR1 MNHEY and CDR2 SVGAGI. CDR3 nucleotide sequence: TGTGCCAGCAGCGTATCACGGGACTCGACGGCTGGCTACACCTTC. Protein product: CASSVSRDSTAGYTF.